The T cell receptor beta chain described here comes from a study of T cell repertoires in cytomegalovirus infection. Overall study context: CMV infection plus the matching HLA type was flagged by public TCR beta signatures.

A single record per CDR3 protein comes from TCRdb applying MiXCR to the reads. This table has some 350,000 distinct CDR3 sequences, around 18% appearing once. Trimming removed 5 bases from V and 9 bases from J; junction bases left unmatched: 10. Germline values: CDR1 DFQATT, CDR2 SNEGSKA (reference sequence). This CDR3 has 13 amino acids. Of note for this clonotype: The antigen remains unidentified.

Study results and caveats: Dominating the ex vivo response were HLA-C-restricted CMV-specific TCR beta clonotypes. Summed frequency of public TCR beta families distinguished CMV carriers with the relevant HLA.

V gene TRBV20-1 combines with J gene TRBJ2-1, with TRBD2 identical over 7 bases. Sample: PBMCs. This sequence originates from a human donor in good health (CMV status not recorded). Some clones in this sample may be carry-over from other donors' samples. The CDR3 DNA sequence: TGCAGTGCTCTGGCTAGCGGTGGCAGTGAGCAGTTCTTC. Protein sequence: CSALASGGSEQFF.